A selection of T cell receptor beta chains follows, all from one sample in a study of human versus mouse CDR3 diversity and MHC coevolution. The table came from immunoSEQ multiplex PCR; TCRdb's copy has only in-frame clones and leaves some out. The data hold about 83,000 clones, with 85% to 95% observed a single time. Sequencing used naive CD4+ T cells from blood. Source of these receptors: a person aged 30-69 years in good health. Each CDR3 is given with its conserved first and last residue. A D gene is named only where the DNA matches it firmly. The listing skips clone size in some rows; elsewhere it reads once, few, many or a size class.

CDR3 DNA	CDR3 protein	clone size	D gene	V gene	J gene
TGTGCCAGCACCACCCCAGGCGGGAGGGCCGCAGATACGCAGTATTTT	CASTTPGGRAADTQYF	NA	TRBD2	TRBV28	TRBJ2-3
TGTGCTAGTGCCCCTTTTTCTCTACCAGGGATCTACCAGCCCCAGCATTTT	CASAPFSLPGIYQPQHF	NA	NA	TRBV12-5	TRBJ1-5
TGTGCCAGCAGCTTGGTCCCCGCGGCAGGGGGGCTCCACGAGCAGTACTTC	CASSLVPAAGGLHEQYF	NA	NA	TRBV5-4	TRBJ2-7
TGTGCCAGCAGCTTGTTGGTGACAGGGACGGATACGCAGTATTTT	CASSLLVTGTDTQYF	NA	TRBD1	TRBV5-4	TRBJ2-3
TGTGCCTGGAGTGTACGGGCGGGAACAACTGAAGCTTTCTTT	CAWSVRAGTTEAFF	NA	NA	TRBV30	TRBJ1-1
TGTGCCAGCAGTGAGGGACTAGCGGGGACCACAGATACGCAGTATTTT	CASSEGLAGTTDTQYF	NA	TRBD2	TRBV6-1	TRBJ2-3
TGTGCCAGCAGCTATTATACCGGAAGCGGGGGGGCGACCGGGGAGCTGTTTTTT	CASSYYTGSGGATGELFF	NA	TRBD2	TRBV28	TRBJ2-2
TGTGCCAGCATTCACGACAGGGCAGCTAGCAATCAGCCCCAGCATTTT	CASIHDRAASNQPQHF	NA	TRBD1	TRBV6-6	TRBJ1-5
TGTGCCAGCAGTGGAACAGGGCCCAGGACTGAAGCTTTCTTT	CASSGTGPRTEAFF	NA	NA	TRBV6-1	TRBJ1-1
TGTGCCAGCAGCTCGATTGGCGGGGTCACAGATACGCAGTATTTT	CASSSIGGVTDTQYF	NA	NA	TRBV7-3	TRBJ2-3
TGTGCCAGCAGCTTACTAGCGGGAAATGAGCAGTTCTTC	CASSLLAGNEQFF	NA	TRBD2	TRBV5-5	TRBJ2-1
TGTGCCAGCAGTTTAGCGGGTGCCTATGGCTACACCTTC	CASSLAGAYGYTF	NA	NA	TRBV27	TRBJ1-2
TGTGCCAGCAGGCGGGTTGCCCGGAAACCACTTAACTATGGCTACACCTTC	CASRRVARKPLNYGYTF	NA	NA	TRBV11-2	TRBJ1-2
TGCGCCAGCAGCTCTGGACAGGGAATCACTGGAAACACCATATATTTT	CASSSGQGITGNTIYF	NA	TRBD1	TRBV5-1	TRBJ1-3
TGTGCCAGTAGTATACGGAGGGCGGGAGGGCCCCATGAGCAGTTCTTC	CASSIRRAGGPHEQFF	NA	TRBD2	TRBV19	TRBJ2-1
TGTGCCAGCAGCCGGCAGGGTACTGGAAACACCATATATTTT	CASSRQGTGNTIYF	NA	NA	TRBV7-2	TRBJ1-3
TGTGCCAGCACGGGGGTATCTGGAAACACCATATATTTT	CASTGVSGNTIYF	NA	NA	TRBV2	TRBJ1-3
TGTGCCAGCAGCTTAAGGGGCTCCTACGAGCAGTACTTC	CASSLRGSYEQYF	NA	NA	TRBV7-9	TRBJ2-7
TGTGCCAGCAGCTACCCGACAGGGGGCGATGGCTACACCTTC	CASSYPTGGDGYTF	once	TRBD1	TRBV11-3	TRBJ1-2
TGCGCCAGCAGCTTGATCTCGGCTAGCGGGGCCAATGAGCAGTTCTTC	CASSLISASGANEQFF	NA	TRBD2	TRBV5-1	TRBJ2-1
TGTGCCAGCAGCCCTCGACTAGCGGGGGGTAAAGAGCAGTACTTC	CASSPRLAGGKEQYF	NA	TRBD2	TRBV11-2	TRBJ2-7
TGTGCCAGCAGTGGACAGGGAGGAACAGATACGCAGTATTTT	CASSGQGGTDTQYF	NA	NA	TRBV2	TRBJ2-3
TGTGCCAGCTCACCACTCCCTAATTCCTACGAGCAGTACTTC	CASSPLPNSYEQYF	NA	NA	TRBV18	TRBJ2-7
TGCGCCAGCAGTGAGCTGAACACCGGGGAGCTGTTTTTT	CASSELNTGELFF	NA	NA	TRBV10-1	TRBJ2-2
TGTGCCGTCCCTCGGGGGGACAGGGGCTCTGACGGCAATCAGCCCCAGCATTTT	CAVPRGDRGSDGNQPQHF	NA	TRBD1	TRBV10-3	TRBJ1-5
TGTGCCAGCACCCGACGCACAGGGGGCAGGACTAATGAAAAACTGTTTTTT	CASTRRTGGRTNEKLFF	NA	TRBD1	TRBV7-8	TRBJ1-4
TGTGCCAGCAGCTTAGGGATAGAGGGCGGGAGTAACATTCAGTACTTC	CASSLGIEGGSNIQYF	NA	TRBD2	TRBV11-2	TRBJ2-4
TGCGCCAGCAGTGGAGGGAACTATGGCTACACCTTC	CASSGGNYGYTF	NA	NA	TRBV5-1	TRBJ1-2
TGCGCCAGCAGCTTGGCCAGCGGGGGGGCCCTAGATGAGCAGTTCTTC	CASSLASGGALDEQFF	NA	TRBD2	TRBV5-1	TRBJ2-1
TGCGCCAGCAGTCAAGTCCCACAGGGGAGGTGTGGAAAGAACACTGAAGCTTTCTTT	CASSQVPQGRCGKNTEAFF	NA	TRBD1	TRBV23-1	TRBJ1-1
TGTGCCAGCAGCTTAACGTTGCGGGGAACTGCTAATGAAAAACTGTTTTTT	CASSLTLRGTANEKLFF	once	NA	TRBV7-2	TRBJ1-4
TGCGCCAGCAGCTTGGTGGGACAGGGGGGATCCTCTCCTATGGATGAGCAGTTCTTC	CASSLVGQGGSSPMDEQFF	NA	TRBD1	TRBV5-1	TRBJ2-1
TGTGCCAGCAGTTTAGGGACAGTCTACGAGCAGTACTTC	CASSLGTVYEQYF	NA	TRBD1	TRBV28	TRBJ2-7
TGCGCCAGCAGCTTGGGGGGGACAGGATGGGGGGAGCCCCAGCATTTT	CASSLGGTGWGEPQHF	NA	TRBD1	TRBV5-1	TRBJ1-5
TGTGCCAGCTCACCGGCCCAGGGGGCGCATGAGCAGTACTTC	CASSPAQGAHEQYF	NA	TRBD1	TRBV18	TRBJ2-7
TGTGCCAGCAGTTACGAGGGGGCCGGCACCGGGGAGCTGTTTTTT	CASSYEGAGTGELFF	NA	TRBD1	TRBV6-5	TRBJ2-2
TGTGCCAGCAGCCCGCAGGCAGGGGGCTTCTTTAGCAATCAGCCCCAGCATTTT	CASSPQAGGFFSNQPQHF	NA	TRBD1	TRBV7-3	TRBJ1-5
TGTGCCAGCAGCGGACAGGGAAACACTGAAGCTTTCTTT	CASSGQGNTEAFF	NA	TRBD1	TRBV6-5	TRBJ1-1
TGCGCCAGCAGCTTGGGGGACACGCAAGAGACCCAGTACTTC	CASSLGDTQETQYF	NA	NA	TRBV5-1	TRBJ2-5
TGCGCCAGCAGCTTAACAGACAGGGCGAATTCACCCCTCCACTTT	CASSLTDRANSPLHF	NA	TRBD1	TRBV5-1	TRBJ1-6
TGTGCCAGCAGCGTAGCTAGCGGGCGAGAGACCCAGTACTTC	CASSVASGRETQYF	NA	TRBD2	TRBV9	TRBJ2-5
TGCGCCAGCAGCCAAGAACTACAATCCTATAATTCACCCCTCCACTTT	CASSQELQSYNSPLHF	NA	NA	TRBV4-1	TRBJ1-6
TGTGCCAGCAGACGGGACAGCTATAGCAATCAGCCCCAGCATTTT	CASRRDSYSNQPQHF	NA	TRBD1	TRBV6-5	TRBJ1-5